This is a list of T cell receptor beta chains from one sample in a study of beta chain features in type 1 diabetes. The repertoire was sequenced with immunoSEQ multiplex PCR; TCRdb's copy has only in-frame clones and lacks some. The table shows 310,000 or so clones, with 15% occurring only once. The sample was naive CD4+ T cells from blood. The source of these receptors is a man aged 18 to 30 with type 1 diabetes. Both conserved end residues are part of each CDR3. D genes are given only for firm matches. Clone size is not always given. Where it is, it says once, few, many or a class for expanded clones.

D gene: TRBD2; clone size: .; J gene: TRBJ2-5; V gene: TRBV11-2; CDR3 protein: CASSPGLAGGRETQYF; CDR3 DNA: TGTGCCAGCAGCCCCGGACTAGCGGGAGGCCGAGAGACCCAGTACTTC
D gene: .; clone size: .; J gene: TRBJ2-3; V gene: TRBV9; CDR3 protein: CASSVGAGYTDTQYF; CDR3 DNA: TGTGCCAGCAGCGTAGGGGCAGGGTACACAGATACGCAGTATTTT
D gene: .; clone size: few; J gene: TRBJ2-7; V gene: TRBV28; CDR3 protein: CASSFAVYEQYF; CDR3 DNA: TGTGCCAGCAGTTTCGCGGTTTACGAGCAGTACTTC
D gene: .; clone size: few; J gene: TRBJ1-1; V gene: TRBV5-1; CDR3 protein: CASSSHPGTVNTEAFF; CDR3 DNA: TGCGCCAGCAGCTCCCACCCTGGAACAGTTAACACTGAAGCTTTCTTT
D gene: .; clone size: .; J gene: TRBJ2-1; V gene: TRBV30; CDR3 protein: CAWSVSREQFF; CDR3 DNA: TGTGCCTGGAGTGTCTCCCGTGAGCAGTTCTTC
D gene: .; clone size: .; J gene: TRBJ1-5; V gene: TRBV15; CDR3 protein: CATSREGWVSNQPQHF; CDR3 DNA: TGTGCCACCAGCAGGGAGGGTTGGGTGAGCAATCAGCCCCAGCATTTT
D gene: TRBD1; clone size: .; J gene: TRBJ2-2; V gene: TRBV25-1; CDR3 protein: CASSVAGTGNTGELFF; CDR3 DNA: TGTGCCAGCAGTGTTGCCGGGACAGGGAACACCGGGGAGCTGTTTTTT
D gene: TRBD1; clone size: few; J gene: TRBJ1-6; V gene: TRBV5-1; CDR3 protein: CASSLQGQGYSPLHF; CDR3 DNA: TGCGCCAGCAGCCTACAAGGACAGGGATATTCACCCCTCCACTTT
D gene: .; clone size: .; J gene: TRBJ2-1; V gene: TRBV10-3; CDR3 protein: CAIRYLEDNEQFF; CDR3 DNA: TGTGCCATCAGGTACTTGGAGGACAATGAGCAGTTCTTC
D gene: TRBD2; clone size: few; J gene: TRBJ2-3; V gene: TRBV4-2; CDR3 protein: CASSQDPSGGIRDTQYF; CDR3 DNA: TGTGCCAGCAGCCAAGATCCTAGCGGGGGGATCCGGGATACGCAGTATTTT
D gene: TRBD1; clone size: .; J gene: TRBJ1-1; V gene: TRBV6-5; CDR3 protein: CASRIDRGSRTEAFF; CDR3 DNA: TGTGCCAGCAGGATAGACAGGGGATCTCGCACTGAAGCTTTCTTT
D gene: TRBD1; clone size: few; J gene: TRBJ1-1; V gene: TRBV30; CDR3 protein: CALVQGAVAFF; CDR3 DNA: TGTGCCTTGGTACAGGGGGCTGTAGCTTTCTTT
D gene: .; clone size: .; J gene: TRBJ2-7; V gene: TRBV5-1; CDR3 protein: CASSFNGGSYEQYF; CDR3 DNA: TGCGCCAGCAGCTTTAACGGGGGCTCCTACGAGCAGTACTTC
D gene: .; clone size: few; J gene: TRBJ2-3; V gene: TRBV30; CDR3 protein: CAWCGSTDTQYF; CDR3 DNA: TGTGCCTGGTGCGGGAGCACAGATACGCAGTATTTT
D gene: TRBD2; clone size: .; J gene: TRBJ2-3; V gene: TRBV23-1; CDR3 protein: CARPPGRGGTDTQYF; CDR3 DNA: TGCGCCAGGCCACCTGGGCGGGGGGGCACAGATACGCAGTATTTT
D gene: TRBD1; clone size: few; J gene: TRBJ1-1; V gene: TRBV4-3; CDR3 protein: CASSQETGRWVNTEAFF; CDR3 DNA: TGCGCCAGCAGCCAAGAGACAGGGAGGTGGGTTAACACTGAAGCTTTCTTT
D gene: TRBD2; clone size: few; J gene: TRBJ2-3; V gene: TRBV7-2; CDR3 protein: CASSLGLAGVADTQYF; CDR3 DNA: TGTGCCAGCAGCTTAGGACTAGCGGGAGTTGCAGATACGCAGTATTTT
D gene: .; clone size: once; J gene: TRBJ2-2; V gene: TRBV5-4; CDR3 protein: CASSLSPGALFF; CDR3 DNA: TGTGCCAGCAGCTTGTCGCCTGGGGCGCTGTTTTTT
D gene: TRBD1; clone size: .; J gene: TRBJ2-7; V gene: TRBV6-6; CDR3 protein: CASSYDRGYYEQYF; CDR3 DNA: TGTGCCAGCAGTTATGACAGGGGGTATTACGAGCAGTACTTC
D gene: TRBD2; clone size: .; J gene: TRBJ2-3; V gene: TRBV5-1; CDR3 protein: CASSLSLAGEQFKQYF; CDR3 DNA: TGCGCCAGCAGCTTGTCCCTAGCGGGAGAACAATTCAAGCAGTATTTT
D gene: .; clone size: .; J gene: TRBJ2-7; V gene: TRBV21-1; CDR3 protein: CASSKDLAGVYEQYF; CDR3 DNA: TGTGCCAGCAGCAAAGACCTAGCGGGAGTCTACGAGCAGTACTTC
D gene: .; clone size: few; J gene: TRBJ1-4; V gene: TRBV30; CDR3 protein: CAWNSARGGKLFF; CDR3 DNA: TGTGCCTGGAATTCTGCGAGGGGGGGAAAACTGTTTTTT
D gene: .; clone size: few; J gene: TRBJ1-1; V gene: TRBV29-1; CDR3 protein: CSVGGVMNTEAFF; CDR3 DNA: TGCAGCGTTGGGGGGGTGATGAACACTGAAGCTTTCTTT
D gene: .; clone size: .; J gene: TRBJ2-7; V gene: TRBV6-4; CDR3 protein: CASSDSFPWEAVIYEQYF; CDR3 DNA: TGTGCCAGCAGTGACTCTTTTCCCTGGGAGGCCGTGATATACGAGCAGTACTTC
D gene: .; clone size: .; J gene: TRBJ2-4; V gene: TRBV5-4; CDR3 protein: CASSLQDIAKNIQYF; CDR3 DNA: TGTGCCAGCAGCTTGCAGGATATAGCCAAAAACATTCAGTACTTC
D gene: TRBD1; clone size: .; J gene: TRBJ1-1; V gene: TRBV29-1; CDR3 protein: CSVVPQGAGTEAFF; CDR3 DNA: TGCAGCGTTGTACCACAGGGGGCGGGAACTGAAGCTTTCTTT
D gene: .; clone size: .; J gene: TRBJ2-7; V gene: TRBV6-1; CDR3 protein: CASSVFSGYEQYF; CDR3 DNA: TGTGCCAGCAGTGTTTTCTCCGGCTACGAGCAGTACTTC
D gene: TRBD1; clone size: .; J gene: TRBJ2-7; V gene: TRBV5-1; CDR3 protein: CASSLVGQGASYEQYF; CDR3 DNA: TGCGCCAGCAGCTTGGTGGGGCAGGGGGCCTCCTACGAGCAGTACTTC
D gene: .; clone size: .; J gene: TRBJ2-1; V gene: TRBV18; CDR3 protein: CASSPWSDEQFF; CDR3 DNA: TGTGCCAGCTCACCATGGAGCGATGAGCAGTTCTTC
D gene: TRBD2; clone size: .; J gene: TRBJ2-5; V gene: TRBV5-1; CDR3 protein: CASSFLAGLQETQYF; CDR3 DNA: TGCGCCAGCAGCTTTCTAGCGGGATTACAAGAGACCCAGTACTTC
D gene: .; clone size: few; J gene: TRBJ1-2; V gene: TRBV28; CDR3 protein: CASSLRQYGYTF; CDR3 DNA: TGTGCCAGCAGTTTGAGACAGTATGGCTACACCTTC
D gene: .; clone size: few; J gene: TRBJ1-2; V gene: TRBV18; CDR3 protein: CASSPEEYGYTF; CDR3 DNA: TGTGCCAGCTCACCAGAGGAGTATGGCTACACCTTC
D gene: .; clone size: .; J gene: TRBJ2-7; V gene: TRBV5-1; CDR3 protein: CASSSAGLSYEQYF; CDR3 DNA: TGCGCCAGCAGCTCGGCGGGCCTCTCCTACGAGCAGTACTTC
D gene: TRBD2; clone size: few; J gene: TRBJ2-7; V gene: TRBV27; CDR3 protein: CASRTSGSLGEQYF; CDR3 DNA: TGTGCCAGCAGGACTAGCGGGAGTTTAGGCGAGCAGTACTTC
D gene: .; clone size: .; J gene: TRBJ2-5; V gene: TRBV20-1; CDR3 protein: CSARDRYQYF; CDR3 DNA: TGCAGTGCTAGGGACAGATATCAGTACTTC
D gene: .; clone size: .; J gene: TRBJ2-1; V gene: TRBV20-1; CDR3 protein: CSARQNNEQFF; CDR3 DNA: TGCAGTGCTAGACAGAACAATGAGCAGTTCTTC
D gene: TRBD1; clone size: .; J gene: TRBJ1-4; V gene: TRBV6-1; CDR3 protein: CASRQGGTAEKLFF; CDR3 DNA: TGTGCCAGCCGCCAGGGTGGGACAGCTGAAAAACTGTTTTTT
D gene: .; clone size: few; J gene: TRBJ2-7; V gene: TRBV21-1; CDR3 protein: CASNTPQGAGGEQYF; CDR3 DNA: TGTGCCAGCAACACACCACAGGGGGCGGGCGGCGAGCAGTACTTC
D gene: TRBD1; clone size: .; J gene: TRBJ2-1; V gene: TRBV19; CDR3 protein: CASSPPGTGVYNEQFF; CDR3 DNA: TGTGCCAGTAGTCCCCCCGGGACAGGGGTCTACAATGAGCAGTTCTTC
D gene: TRBD2; clone size: .; J gene: TRBJ2-7; V gene: TRBV18; CDR3 protein: CASSPPGGSGRLTPYEQYF; CDR3 DNA: TGTGCCAGCTCACCACCGGGGGGTAGCGGGAGGCTAACCCCCTACGAGCAGTACTTC
D gene: .; clone size: .; J gene: TRBJ1-1; V gene: TRBV2; CDR3 protein: CASSPDTEAFF; CDR3 DNA: TGTGCCAGCAGCCCTGACACTGAAGCTTTCTTT
D gene: TRBD1; clone size: few; J gene: TRBJ2-7; V gene: TRBV13; CDR3 protein: CASSFDFGQGRGEQYF; CDR3 DNA: TGTGCCAGCAGCTTTGACTTCGGACAGGGAAGAGGGGAGCAGTACTTC
D gene: .; clone size: .; J gene: TRBJ2-7; V gene: TRBV7-2; CDR3 protein: CASSYSVHEQYF; CDR3 DNA: TGTGCCAGCAGCTACTCCGTCCACGAGCAGTACTTC
D gene: .; clone size: .; J gene: TRBJ1-1; V gene: TRBV19; CDR3 protein: CATAGGLEDTEAFF; CDR3 DNA: TGTGCCACCGCGGGAGGGCTCGAGGACACTGAAGCTTTCTTT
D gene: .; clone size: few; J gene: TRBJ1-5; V gene: TRBV25-1; CDR3 protein: CASSERGGQPQHF; CDR3 DNA: TGTGCCAGCAGTGAAAGGGGCGGTCAGCCCCAGCATTTT
D gene: .; clone size: .; J gene: TRBJ2-7; V gene: TRBV10-3; CDR3 protein: CAISLSASSYEQYF; CDR3 DNA: TGTGCCATCAGTCTTAGCGCATCCTCCTACGAGCAGTACTTC
D gene: TRBD1; clone size: .; J gene: TRBJ1-5; V gene: TRBV28; CDR3 protein: CASSLTGGDYQPQHF; CDR3 DNA: TGTGCCAGCAGTTTGACAGGGGGTGATTATCAGCCCCAGCATTTT
D gene: TRBD2; clone size: .; J gene: TRBJ2-3; V gene: TRBV14; CDR3 protein: CASSLAGASHTQYF; CDR3 DNA: TGTGCCAGCAGCCTAGCGGGGGCCTCTCATACGCAGTATTTT
D gene: .; clone size: .; J gene: TRBJ2-7; V gene: TRBV5-1; CDR3 protein: CASSLGQGPSYEQYF; CDR3 DNA: TGCGCCAGCAGCTTGGGGCAGGGGCCTTCCTACGAGCAGTACTTC
D gene: .; clone size: few; J gene: TRBJ2-1; V gene: TRBV6-4; CDR3 protein: CASSVRAYNEQFF; CDR3 DNA: TGTGCCAGCAGTGTACGAGCGTACAATGAGCAGTTCTTC
D gene: TRBD1; clone size: .; J gene: TRBJ1-3; V gene: TRBV5-1; CDR3 protein: CASSLTGGASGNTIYF; CDR3 DNA: TGCGCCAGCAGCTTGACAGGGGGCGCTTCTGGAAACACCATATATTTT
D gene: TRBD2; clone size: .; J gene: TRBJ2-3; V gene: TRBV27; CDR3 protein: CASSLRASGTDTQYF; CDR3 DNA: TGTGCCAGCAGTTTAAGGGCTAGCGGAACAGATACGCAGTATTTT
D gene: TRBD2; clone size: few; J gene: TRBJ2-3; V gene: TRBV29-1; CDR3 protein: CSVDTTSGVTDTQYF; CDR3 DNA: TGCAGCGTTGATACGACTAGCGGGGTCACAGATACGCAGTATTTT
D gene: TRBD2; clone size: few; J gene: TRBJ2-5; V gene: TRBV5-6; CDR3 protein: CASSLPTGTRETQYF; CDR3 DNA: TGTGCCAGCAGCTTGCCAACCGGGACTAGGGAGACCCAGTACTTC
D gene: TRBD2; clone size: .; J gene: TRBJ2-7; V gene: TRBV27; CDR3 protein: CASSIPGGRSYEQYF; CDR3 DNA: TGTGCCAGCAGCATCCCAGGCGGGAGATCCTACGAGCAGTACTTC
D gene: .; clone size: few; J gene: TRBJ1-5; V gene: TRBV30; CDR3 protein: CAWSGTSNQPQHF; CDR3 DNA: TGTGCCTGGTCAGGGACAAGCAATCAGCCCCAGCATTTT
D gene: .; clone size: .; J gene: TRBJ1-1; V gene: TRBV18; CDR3 protein: CASSPPRTGNTEAFF; CDR3 DNA: TGTGCCAGCTCACCACCCCGGACTGGGAACACTGAAGCTTTCTTT
D gene: .; clone size: .; J gene: TRBJ2-7; V gene: TRBV4-2; CDR3 protein: CASSQGGGSGYEQYF; CDR3 DNA: TGTGCCAGCAGCCAAGGAGGTGGGAGTGGCTACGAGCAGTACTTC